This entry describes one T cell receptor (beta chain). Its antigen remains unknown. The data are from a study of regulatory T cells in long-lasting Graves disease. Study at large: It was over 5 years of antithyroid drugs, with positive TSH receptor antibodies, that meant persistent Graves' disease.

Findings and limits, study-wide: Thyroid tissue was not sampled; only peripheral blood was.

Time point reported: persistent/refractory GD, antithyroid drugs over 5 years with positive TRAb. The authors made the TCR library using RNA they extracted from PBMCs. Staff took approximately 10 milliliters of peripheral blood and put it into EDTA tubes. Relying on iRepertoire HTBI primers and Arm-PCR of CDR3 regions, the team built TCR beta libraries. One entry per CDR3 protein, called by TCRdb with MiXCR from the multiplex PCR reads. This sample yields about 660,000 distinct CDR3 sequences, of which 25% to 30% are seen a single time; 40% to 55% belongs to the top ten. The TCR sequence derives from a female donor with Graves disease. The specimen comprised peripheral blood mononuclear cells (PBMCs), sampled when the disease was refractory, from a patient treated with antithyroid drugs.

The CDR3 loop is CASNPKNTGELFF. The CDR3 nucleotides read TGTGCCAGCAATCCCAAGAACACCGGGGAGCTGTTTTTT. The chain employs TRBV6-1 and TRBJ2-2; D unresolved. This CDR3 spans 13 amino acids. V dropped 7 bases and J dropped 1 base, with 7 bases sitting between them. The germline CDR1 and CDR2 sequences are MNHNS and SASEGT.